The rows below give T cell receptor beta chains drawn from one sample of a study of cytomegalovirus exposure and HLA in healthy donors. Generated by immunoSEQ multiplex PCR, the TCRdb table keeps only in-frame clones and is missing some. In the table there are approximately 110,000 clones, around 75% of which are singletons. The sample comprised PBMCs. The receptors were sampled from a man aged 55 to 70 in good health and CMV-seropositive. The CDR3 runs from the conserved cysteine through the conserved F or W. A D gene is named only where the DNA matches it firmly. Part of the rows lack a size; the others show once, few, many or a class for expanded clones.

cdr3_nt cdr3_aa d_call j_call cdr3_length clone_size v_call
TGTGCTAGTGGCCAGGGACAGGGGGCAACTGAAGCTTTCTTT CASGQGQGATEAFF TRBD1 TRBJ1-1 14 few TRBV12-5
TGCAGCGCCTCGACCGGGACAGCCTACGAGCAGTACTTC CSASTGTAYEQYF TRBD1 TRBJ2-7 13 NA TRBV29-1
TGTGCCAGCAGCCACCTTGGACATTCCTACGAGCAGTACTTC CASSHLGHSYEQYF NA TRBJ2-7 14 NA TRBV11-2
TGTGCCAGCAGCTTAGAGGTTGGCGGGGGGACAGATACGCAGTATTTT CASSLEVGGGTDTQYF TRBD2 TRBJ2-3 16 NA TRBV7-9
TGTGCCAGCAGTTCCTTTTGGGGCACAACTAGCGGGGGTTTCTACGAGCAGTACTTC CASSSFWGTTSGGFYEQYF TRBD2 TRBJ2-7 19 NA TRBV28
TGTGCCAGCAGTTTAAAGCTGACTAATGAAAAACTGTTTTTT CASSLKLTNEKLFF NA TRBJ1-4 14 NA TRBV28
TGTGCCAGCAGCCTTGGGGACAGGGTTAGCACAGATACGCAGTATTTT CASSLGDRVSTDTQYF TRBD1 TRBJ2-3 16 NA TRBV11-3
TGTGCCTGGGCCACGCCCGGGACAGGTTATGGCTACACCTTC CAWATPGTGYGYTF TRBD1 TRBJ1-2 14 NA TRBV30
TGTGCCAGTAATCCATCGGGACACCGAACCGGGACCCAGTACTTC CASNPSGHRTGTQYF NA TRBJ2-5 15 NA TRBV19
TGTGCCAGCAGCTTGGCTAGCACCCGCACAGATACGCAGTATTTT CASSLASTRTDTQYF NA TRBJ2-3 15 NA TRBV5-6
TGCGCCAGCAGAGCGGGGGGTCTCGGCTACGAGCAGTACTTC CASRAGGLGYEQYF TRBD2 TRBJ2-7 14 NA TRBV5-1
TGTGCCAGCAGTGAGGGGGGGGCGCTTCTCTATGGCTACACCTTC CASSEGGALLYGYTF NA TRBJ1-2 15 NA TRBV2
TGTGCCAGCAGTGAGGCATGGAATTCACCCCTCCACTTT CASSEAWNSPLHF NA TRBJ1-6 13 once TRBV6-4
TGTGCCAGCAGCTTAGGGGACAGGGCTAATGAAAAACTGTTTTTT CASSLGDRANEKLFF TRBD1 TRBJ1-4 15 NA TRBV7-9
TGTGCCAGCAGTTACACCTTGGGCGGGGGCACAGATACGCAGTATTTT CASSYTLGGGTDTQYF NA TRBJ2-3 16 NA TRBV6-5
TGTGCCAGTAGTATTGGCTCCCTGGGACTCAGAGCCCCTGAGCAGTTCTTC CASSIGSLGLRAPEQFF NA TRBJ2-1 17 NA TRBV19
TGTGCCAGCAGCTTGTCGATATCCGGGTTAAGAACTGAAGCTTTCTTT CASSLSISGLRTEAFF NA TRBJ1-1 16 NA TRBV5-6
TGTGCCAGCAGCTTGCAGGGAGGTAGCAATCAGCCCCAGCATTTT CASSLQGGSNQPQHF NA TRBJ1-5 15 NA TRBV5-4
TGTGCCAGTAGTCGGACAAGGATGAACACTGAAGCTTTCTTT CASSRTRMNTEAFF NA TRBJ1-1 14 NA TRBV19
TGCGCCAGCAGCTTGGTGGGAGAGGTATCTAATGAGCAGTTCTTC CASSLVGEVSNEQFF NA TRBJ2-1 15 once TRBV5-1
TGTGCCAGCAGCCCGACAGGAGAAGCTTTCTTT CASSPTGEAFF NA TRBJ1-1 11 NA TRBV6-6
TGTGCCAGCATCGGACAGGATCTTTATGGCTACACCTTC CASIGQDLYGYTF TRBD1 TRBJ1-2 13 NA TRBV2
TGCAGCGCCTTGACAGGGGGCGGTGAAAAACTGTTTTTT CSALTGGGEKLFF TRBD1 TRBJ1-4 13 NA TRBV29-1
TGTGCCACCAAGGGACAGTTAAGCAATCAGCCCCAGCATTTT CATKGQLSNQPQHF TRBD1 TRBJ1-5 14 NA TRBV2
TGTGCCAGCAGTCCCCGGGTGCCCTACGAGCAGTACTTC CASSPRVPYEQYF NA TRBJ2-7 13 NA TRBV27
TGTGCCAGCAGCTTAGCGCCGGGACTAGCGGGGGGCAATGAGCAGTTCTTC CASSLAPGLAGGNEQFF TRBD2 TRBJ2-1 17 NA TRBV7-3
TGTGCCAGCAGCCTGGGCGGGGAGTACGAGCAGTACTTC CASSLGGEYEQYF NA TRBJ2-7 13 NA TRBV7-8
TGTGCCAGCAGACCCAGCTCCTACGAGCAGTACTTC CASRPSSYEQYF NA TRBJ2-7 12 NA TRBV2
TGTGCCAGCAGAGGGGCCGCTTACGAGCAGTACTTC CASRGAAYEQYF NA TRBJ2-7 12 medium-sized TRBV2
TGTGCCAGCAGTTCAGCACAGGGGGCGGACTATGGCTACACCTTC CASSSAQGADYGYTF TRBD1 TRBJ1-2 15 NA TRBV28
TGCGCCAGCAGCCAAGATGGACTCATCTCTGGGGCCAACGTCCTGACTTTC CASSQDGLISGANVLTF NA TRBJ2-6 17 few TRBV4-1
TGTGCCAGCAGCGCGTTCGAGGACAGCAACACCATATATTTT CASSAFEDSNTIYF NA TRBJ1-3 14 NA TRBV9
TGTGCCAGCAGTTTAGGGACTCAAGGAGGCTACACCTTC CASSLGTQGGYTF NA TRBJ1-2 13 once TRBV28
TGTGCCAGCAGTCTCGGACAGCGCAATGAAAAACTGTTTTTT CASSLGQRNEKLFF NA TRBJ1-4 14 NA TRBV28
TGTGCCAGCAGTGCCACCGGGACAGGGGCCTACGAGCAGTACTTC CASSATGTGAYEQYF TRBD1 TRBJ2-7 15 once TRBV6-5
TGTGCCAGCAGGGACAGCCAGAATGAAGCTTTCTTT CASRDSQNEAFF NA TRBJ1-1 12 NA TRBV6-1
TGTGCCAGCTCACCAGGGACAGCGTTTGAAGCTTTCTTT CASSPGTAFEAFF TRBD1 TRBJ1-1 13 once TRBV18
TGCGCCAGCAGCTCCACGACAGGGGGCGGCTACACCTTC CASSSTTGGGYTF TRBD1 TRBJ1-2 13 NA TRBV5-1
TGTGCCTCCAAAGGGGGTTCCTACGAGCAGTACTTC CASKGGSYEQYF NA TRBJ2-7 12 NA TRBV30
TGTGCCAGCAGCGAGGGGCCGGGACAGGGAAGGGAGACCCAGTACTTC CASSEGPGQGRETQYF TRBD1 TRBJ2-5 16 NA TRBV9
TGTGCCAGCAGCCCATTGACAGGGAAAGTTGGCTACACCTTC CASSPLTGKVGYTF TRBD1 TRBJ1-2 14 few TRBV11-1
TGTGCCATCAGTGAGGGTCGAGTTTCCAATGAGCAGTTCTTC CAISEGRVSNEQFF NA TRBJ2-1 14 NA TRBV10-3
TGTGCCAGCTCATCTTCCCTGGGAGGTGAGCAGTACTTC CASSSSLGGEQYF NA TRBJ2-7 13 NA TRBV18
TGTGCCAGCAGTTTGGTTATCCGAGGACAGCAGAATGGCTACACCTTC CASSLVIRGQQNGYTF NA TRBJ1-2 16 NA TRBV28
TGTGCCAGCAGCCAAAAAGGGGGGACAGGGTCCCCCGGGGAGCTGTTTTTT CASSQKGGTGSPGELFF TRBD1 TRBJ2-2 17 NA TRBV14
TGTGCCAGCAGTGGCTCCGGGGACAGGGGGTATGGCTACACCTTC CASSGSGDRGYGYTF TRBD1 TRBJ1-2 15 NA TRBV25-1
TGTGCCAGCAGCCAGACACTTTATCGCGGGGGCTCGAATTCACCCCTCCACTTT CASSQTLYRGGSNSPLHF NA TRBJ1-6 18 NA TRBV13
TGCGCCAGCAGCTTGGGGACTCAGGAGACCCAGTACTTC CASSLGTQETQYF NA TRBJ2-5 13 NA TRBV5-1
TGTGCCATCGGACAGCCCTACGAGCAGTACTTC CAIGQPYEQYF NA TRBJ2-7 11 NA TRBV6-5
TGCGCCAGCAGCTTGGGAATGGAGGGTAGTTCACCCCTCCACTTT CASSLGMEGSSPLHF NA TRBJ1-6 15 NA TRBV5-1
TGTGCCAGCAGCAACTCCGCGGGGTATGAGACCCAGTACTTC CASSNSAGYETQYF NA TRBJ2-5 14 NA TRBV11-2
TGTGCCAGCAGCACGTGGACAGGGGAGACGACTAATGAAAAACTGTTTTTT CASSTWTGETTNEKLFF TRBD1 TRBJ1-4 17 NA TRBV11-2
TGTGCCAGCAGTTTCAGTCTCAGGTTCTATAGCAATCAGCCCCAGCATTTT CASSFSLRFYSNQPQHF NA TRBJ1-5 17 once TRBV28
TGTGCCAGCGACAGGGCCCCCCCCTACGAGCAGTACTTC CASDRAPPYEQYF TRBD1 TRBJ2-7 13 once TRBV28
TGTGCCAGTAGTAGTAGGAGGTTGTGGGCAAATGAAAAACTGTTTTTT CASSSRRLWANEKLFF NA TRBJ1-4 16 NA TRBV19
TGTGCCAGCAGCCAAGTCGAGGGGGCAGTTCAGCCCCAGCATTTT CASSQVEGAVQPQHF TRBD1 TRBJ1-5 15 NA TRBV4-2
TGTGCCAGTAGGGTAGATACTGAAGCTTTCTTT CASRVDTEAFF NA TRBJ1-1 11 NA TRBV19